This record covers a single TCR beta chain. Its antigen is unknown. The same CDR3 is also encoded by other DNA sequences in this sample. Sorted-subset replicate PCRs used about 200 ng of genomic DNA. This amount corresponded to tens of thousands of T cell genomes. Here immunoSEQ multiplex PCR was the method, and the copy in TCRdb shows in-frame clones only, minus some. Of 1.6 million or so clones listed, less than 99% are singletons. This sample was included in a study of shared clonotypes between healthy human individuals. Study-level points and caveats: Generation probabilities were higher for clonotypes shared across all four sorted-subset donors than for unshared ones.

CDR3 size: 14 residues. CDR1 and CDR2 (germline): SGHNT, YENEEA. The ends lost 5 bases at V and 3 bases at J; junction bases unmatched: 1. The V and J genes are TRBV11-3 and TRBJ2-1; 10 bases line up with TRBD2. Sequencing used naive CD4+ T cells sorted from blood. This sample's subset: CD45RA+ positively selected. This sequence originates from a man aged 30 to 45 in good health. The CDR3 protein is CASSLAGDYNEQFF. The CDR3 bases are TGTGCCAGCAGCCTAGCGGGAGACTACAATGAGCAGTTCTTC.